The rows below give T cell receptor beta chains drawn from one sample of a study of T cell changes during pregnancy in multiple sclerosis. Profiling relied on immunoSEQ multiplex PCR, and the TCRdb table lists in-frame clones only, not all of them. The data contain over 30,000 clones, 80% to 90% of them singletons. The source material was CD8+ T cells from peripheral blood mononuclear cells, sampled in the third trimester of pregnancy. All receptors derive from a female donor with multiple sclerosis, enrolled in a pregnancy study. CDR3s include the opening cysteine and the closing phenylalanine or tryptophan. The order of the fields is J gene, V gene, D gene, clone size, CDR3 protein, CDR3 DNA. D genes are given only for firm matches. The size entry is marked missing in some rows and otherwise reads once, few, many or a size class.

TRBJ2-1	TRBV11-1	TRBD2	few	CASSLGLAVSHNEQFF	TGTGCCAGCAGCTTGGGACTAGCGGTTTCCCACAATGAGCAGTTCTTC
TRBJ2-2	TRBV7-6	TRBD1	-	CASGQGPANTGELFF	TGTGCCAGCGGACAGGGGCCAGCGAACACCGGGGAGCTGTTTTTT
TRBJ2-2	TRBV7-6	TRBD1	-	CASSLATGTGKSGELFF	TGTGCCAGCAGCTTAGCAACCGGGACAGGGAAGTCCGGGGAGCTGTTTTTT
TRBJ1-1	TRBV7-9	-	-	CASSPREGFPTEAFF	TGTGCCAGCAGCCCGCGCGAGGGTTTTCCCACTGAAGCTTTCTTT
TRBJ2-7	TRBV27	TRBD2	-	CASRTSGGVEQYF	TGTGCCAGCAGGACTAGCGGGGGCGTGGAGCAGTACTTC
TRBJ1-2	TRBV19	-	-	CAALGRNYGYTF	TGTGCCGCTCTTGGGAGGAACTATGGCTACACCTTC
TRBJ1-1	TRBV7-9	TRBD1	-	CASSPTDRTNTEAFF	TGTGCCAGCAGCCCGACGGACAGGACTAACACTGAAGCTTTCTTT
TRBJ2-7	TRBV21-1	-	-	CASSRVAVNSYEQYF	TGTGCCAGCAGCAGGGTAGCGGTAAACTCCTACGAGCAGTACTTC
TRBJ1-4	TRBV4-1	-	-	CASSQGSRVFNEKLFF	TGCGCCAGCAGCCAAGGTTCGAGGGTCTTTAATGAAAAACTGTTTTTT
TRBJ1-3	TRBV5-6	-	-	CASSLVQTPGNTIYF	TGTGCCAGCAGCTTGGTGCAGACTCCTGGAAACACCATATATTTT
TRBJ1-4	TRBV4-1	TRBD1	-	CASSQDGQGASNEKLFF	TGCGCCAGCAGCCAAGATGGACAGGGGGCTTCTAATGAAAAACTGTTTTTT
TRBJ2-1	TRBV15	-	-	CATSTDTGSNEQFF	TGTGCCACCAGCACTGACACAGGGAGCAATGAGCAGTTCTTC
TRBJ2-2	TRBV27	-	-	CASSLSGKTNTGELFF	TGTGCCAGCTCACTCTCAGGTAAGACGAACACCGGGGAGCTGTTTTTT
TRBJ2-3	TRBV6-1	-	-	CASSGKGAAFTDTQYF	TGTGCCAGCAGTGGCAAAGGGGCGGCATTCACAGATACGCAGTATTTT